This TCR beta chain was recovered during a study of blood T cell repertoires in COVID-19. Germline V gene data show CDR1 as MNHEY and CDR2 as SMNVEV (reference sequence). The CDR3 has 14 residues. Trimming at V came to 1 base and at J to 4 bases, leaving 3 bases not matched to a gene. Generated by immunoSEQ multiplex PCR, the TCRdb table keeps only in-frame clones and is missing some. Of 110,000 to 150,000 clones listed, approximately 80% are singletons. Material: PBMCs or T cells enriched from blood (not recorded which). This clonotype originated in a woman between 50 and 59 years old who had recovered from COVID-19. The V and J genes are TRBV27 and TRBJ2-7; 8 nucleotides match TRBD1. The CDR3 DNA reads TGTGCCAGCAGTTTATTGGACAGGGAGTACGAGCAGTACTTC. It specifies CASSLLDREYEQYF.